The following is a TCR beta chain sequence with its context. The antigen is undetermined. These data come from a study of T cell responses to AZD1222 COVID-19 vaccine. Points from the study as a whole: Unmutated variant regions are reportedly targeted by nearly half of spike-specific TCRs. Researchers took repertoire samples only after the peak T cell response had come. At study baseline, merely roughly 6 AZD1222 recipients were seropositive.

The CDR3 runs to 14 residues. Germline V gene data show CDR1 as SGHRS and CDR2 as YFSETQ. Trimming removed 0 bases at V and 4 bases at J, with 10 bases between. The method was immunoSEQ multiplex PCR; TCRdb's version includes in-frame clones alone and lacks a portion of them. The repertoire holds more than 150,000 clones, about 89% seen once, with less than 3% in the top ten. The source of this sequence is an adult in good health. This rearrangement joins TRBV5-1 to TRBJ1-1; D may be TRBD1 (5 bases). The starting material was peripheral blood, obtained on day 0 of MenACWY control vaccination. CDR3 sequence (DNA): TGCGCCAGCAGCTTGGTGGGGGGAGGCACTGAAGCTTTCTTT. Translation gives CASSLVGGGTEAFF.